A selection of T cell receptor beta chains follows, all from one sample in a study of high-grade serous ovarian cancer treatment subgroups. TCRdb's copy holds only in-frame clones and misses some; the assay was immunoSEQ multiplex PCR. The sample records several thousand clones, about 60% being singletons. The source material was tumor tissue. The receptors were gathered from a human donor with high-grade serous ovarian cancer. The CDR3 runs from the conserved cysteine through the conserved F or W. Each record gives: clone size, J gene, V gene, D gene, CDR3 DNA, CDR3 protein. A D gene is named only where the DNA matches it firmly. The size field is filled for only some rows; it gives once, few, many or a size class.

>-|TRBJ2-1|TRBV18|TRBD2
TGTGCCAGCTCACCGAAGCGGGAGGGCCGTAATGAGCAGTTCTTC
CASSPKREGRNEQFF
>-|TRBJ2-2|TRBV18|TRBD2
TGTGCCAGCTCACCGTCCGGCGGCGGGGGTTCGGCCGGGGAGCTGTTTTTT
CASSPSGGGGSAGELFF
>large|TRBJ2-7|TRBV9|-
TGTGCCAGCAGCGTTAACGGGTCGCCCCTGGGAGAGCAGTACTTC
CASSVNGSPLGEQYF
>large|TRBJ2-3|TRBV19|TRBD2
TGTGCCAGTAGTACCTGGGGGAGGGGCGCCAACACAGATACGCAGTATTTT
CASSTWGRGANTDTQYF
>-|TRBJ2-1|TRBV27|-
TGTGCCAGCAGCGTTACAGAATACAATGAGCAGTTCTTC
CASSVTEYNEQFF
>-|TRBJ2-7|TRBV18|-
TGTGCCAGCTCATTACAATACGAGCAGTACTTC
CASSLQYEQYF
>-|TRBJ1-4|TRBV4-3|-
TGCGCCAGCGCTTCGGGGTATAACGAAAAACTGTTTTTT
CASASGYNEKLFF
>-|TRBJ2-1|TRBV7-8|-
TGTGCCAGCAGCGGAGGAGCCAAGTTACAGTTCTTC
CASSGGAKLQFF
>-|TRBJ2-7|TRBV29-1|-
TGCAGCGTTAAAGGGACGGAGAGCTCCTACGAGCAGTACTTC
CSVKGTESSYEQYF
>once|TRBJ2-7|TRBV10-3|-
TGTGCCATCAGTGAGCCCCCCGGGGCAGGGGTCTACGAGCAGTACTTC
CAISEPPGAGVYEQYF
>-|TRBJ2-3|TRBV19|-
TGTGCCAGTAGTATCAGCAGGGACCCCACAGATACGCAGTATTTT
CASSISRDPTDTQYF
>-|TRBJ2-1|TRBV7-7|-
TGTGCCAGCAGCTTAGCGCATCAGCGCAAGCAGTTCTTC
CASSLAHQRKQFF
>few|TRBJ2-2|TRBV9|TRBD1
TGTGCCAGCAGCGTAGGAAGGACAGGGGATACCGGGGAGCTGTTTTTT
CASSVGRTGDTGELFF
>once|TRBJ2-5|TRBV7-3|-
TGTGCCAGCAGCCCCAGTGGGCAGCAAGAGACCCAGTACTTC
CASSPSGQQETQYF
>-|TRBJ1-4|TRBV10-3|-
TGTGCCATCAGTGAACAAGGACTTAATGAAAAACTGTTTTTT
CAISEQGLNEKLFF
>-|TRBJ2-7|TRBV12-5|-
TGTGCTAGTGGTTTGTCCTCTGGCGGGACAGATTCCTACGAGCAGTACTTC
CASGLSSGGTDSYEQYF
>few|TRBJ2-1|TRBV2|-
TGTGCCAGCAGTGGACCCGGGCATGAGCAGTTCTTC
CASSGPGHEQFF
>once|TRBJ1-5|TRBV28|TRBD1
TGTGCCAGCAACTTATGGGGACAGCTCAATCAGCCCCAGCATTTT
CASNLWGQLNQPQHF
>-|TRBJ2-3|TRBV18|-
TGTGCCAGCTCTCCAGGGAGAGGCACAGATACGCAGTATTTT
CASSPGRGTDTQYF
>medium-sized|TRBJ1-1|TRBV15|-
TGTGCCACCAGCCTTCCGCGGGGAGGGGTGAACACTGAAGCTTTCTTT
CATSLPRGGVNTEAFF
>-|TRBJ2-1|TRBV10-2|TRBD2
TGCGCCAGCAGTGTATATAGCGGGAGTGACTCCGGGGGAAACAATGAGCAGTTCTTC
CASSVYSGSDSGGNNEQFF
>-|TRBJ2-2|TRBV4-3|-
TGCGCCAGCAGCCAAGAAGTGGGCCCGGTCGGGGAGCTGTTTTTT
CASSQEVGPVGELFF
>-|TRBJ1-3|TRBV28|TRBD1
TGTGCCAGCATGGGACAGAGCTCTGGAAACACCATATATTTT
CASMGQSSGNTIYF
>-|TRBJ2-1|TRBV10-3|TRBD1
TGTGCCATCAGTAACAGGGGAGAAGAGCAGTTCTTC
CAISNRGEEQFF
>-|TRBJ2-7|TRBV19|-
TGTGCCAGTAGTCCTAGGACCGTCTACGAGCAGTACTTC
CASSPRTVYEQYF
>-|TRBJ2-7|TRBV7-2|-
TGTGCCAGCAGCTTTACCCGGGACCCAGGGGACGAGCAGTACTTC
CASSFTRDPGDEQYF
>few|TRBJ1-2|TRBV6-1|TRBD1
TGTGCCAGCAGTGAACAGGGGGCAAACTATGGCTACACCTTC
CASSEQGANYGYTF
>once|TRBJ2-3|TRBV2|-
TGTGCCAGCACCCTGGGCCAGGTTTTACCTGATACGCAGTATTTT
CASTLGQVLPDTQYF
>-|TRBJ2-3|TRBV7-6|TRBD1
TGTGCCAGCAGCTTAGGGGACAGTGATACAGATACGCAGTATTTT
CASSLGDSDTDTQYF
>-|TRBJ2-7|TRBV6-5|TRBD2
TGTGCCATCAGCTACGGACTAGCGGGAGGGTCCTACGAGCAGTACTTC
CAISYGLAGGSYEQYF
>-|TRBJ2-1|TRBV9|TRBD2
TGTGCCAGCAGCGCAACTAGCGGGAGGCAGGGTGAGCAGTTCTTC
CASSATSGRQGEQFF
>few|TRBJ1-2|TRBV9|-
TGTGCCAGCAGCGGGACGATCTATGGCTACACCTTC
CASSGTIYGYTF
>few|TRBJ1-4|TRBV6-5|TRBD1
TGTGCCAGCAGTTACAAGGGGACAGGGGATGAAAAACTGTTTTTT
CASSYKGTGDEKLFF
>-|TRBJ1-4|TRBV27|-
TGTGCCAGCGGACAGTATAATGAAAAACTGTTTTTT
CASGQYNEKLFF
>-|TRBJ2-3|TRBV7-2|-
TGTGCCAGCAGTCGAGATACGGCCACAGATACGCAGTATTTT
CASSRDTATDTQYF
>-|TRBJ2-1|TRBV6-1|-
TGTGCCACCGTGTCAAGTCACAATGAGCAGTTCTTC
CATVSSHNEQFF
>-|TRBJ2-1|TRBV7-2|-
TGTGCCAGCAGCTTAGGGGCGGACTATCTCTACAATGAGCAGTTCTTC
CASSLGADYLYNEQFF
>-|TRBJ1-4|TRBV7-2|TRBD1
TGTGCCAGCAGCTCGGGACAGGGGGAGTCTGAAAAACTGTTTTTT
CASSSGQGESEKLFF
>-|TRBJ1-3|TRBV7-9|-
TGTGCCAGCAGCTTAGGGCCAAACTCTGGAAACACCATATATTTT
CASSLGPNSGNTIYF
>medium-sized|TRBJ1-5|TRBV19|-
TGTGCCACCGCTTTCACAGGCAATCAGCCCCAGCATTTT
CATAFTGNQPQHF
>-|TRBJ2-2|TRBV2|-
TGTGCCAGCAGTTTAGATATGGGGAGGAACACCGGGGAGCTGTTTTTT
CASSLDMGRNTGELFF
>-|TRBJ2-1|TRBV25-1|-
TGTGCCAGCAGTATCCGGGACCTTCGACACAATGAGCAGTTCTTC
CASSIRDLRHNEQFF